The rows below give T cell receptor beta chains drawn from one sample of a study of blood T cell repertoires in COVID-19. Assay used: immunoSEQ multiplex PCR; TCRdb lists only in-frame clones, some missing. The sample contains roughly 200,000 clones, over 65% of which appear only once. The sample taken for sequencing was peripheral blood. Receptor source: a person in their 70s with COVID-19, enrolled during active disease. Each CDR3 is given with its conserved first and last residue. D genes are given only for firm matches. Size tells how often a clone was seen (once, few, many) or the class of an expanded clone, and some rows leave it out.

>few|.|TRBJ1-2|TRBV7-2
CASSYLGAGEYGYTF
TGTGCCAGCAGTTACCTGGGGGCAGGGGAGTATGGCTACACCTTC
>.|.|TRBJ2-7|TRBV7-9
CASSFLSYEQYF
TGTGCCAGCAGCTTCCTGAGCTACGAGCAGTACTTC
>once|TRBD1|TRBJ2-2|TRBV20-1
CSASLYVGQGNTGELFF
TGCAGTGCTAGTTTATACGTGGGACAGGGGAACACCGGGGAGCTGTTTTTT
>once|TRBD2|TRBJ2-7|TRBV15
CATSSPGGSAYEQYF
TGTGCCACCAGCTCCCCGGGGGGTTCCGCCTACGAGCAGTACTTC
>.|.|TRBJ2-7|TRBV21-1
CASSRWEFPYEQYF
TGTGCCAGCAGCAGGTGGGAGTTCCCCTACGAGCAGTACTTC
>.|TRBD2|TRBJ2-7|TRBV5-4
CASSPRTSGGTYEQYF
TGTGCCAGCAGCCCGAGGACTAGCGGGGGTACCTACGAGCAGTACTTC
>.|.|TRBJ1-3|TRBV6-5
CASNRGTGNTIYF
TGTGCCAGCAATAGGGGCACTGGAAACACCATATATTTT
>.|TRBD2|TRBJ2-3|TRBV29-1
CSERATSGSTDTQYF
TGCAGCGAGAGAGCTACTAGCGGCTCCACGGATACGCAGTATTTT
>.|.|TRBJ2-4|TRBV9
CASSVLADNNIQYF
TGTGCCAGCAGCGTATTAGCGGATAACAACATTCAGTACTTC
>.|.|TRBJ1-1|TRBV6-2/TRBV6-3
CASSYESGGARDEAFF
TGTGCCAGCAGTTATGAGTCCGGGGGGGCGCGGGATGAAGCTTTCTTT
>.|.|TRBJ2-1|TRBV10-3
CAISESPGGRDEQFF
TGTGCCATCAGTGAGTCGCCCGGGGGGCGGGATGAGCAGTTCTTC
>.|.|TRBJ2-7|TRBV18
CASSPSPNSEQYF
TGTGCCAGCTCACCCTCTCCTAACAGCGAGCAGTACTTC
>.|.|TRBJ1-6|TRBV9
CASSALGPGSGSPLHF
TGTGCCAGCAGCGCACTGGGTCCGGGTTCTGGTTCACCCCTCCACTTT
>.|TRBD1|TRBJ2-7|TRBV28
CAIRGTGSYEQYF
TGTGCCATCAGGGGGACAGGGAGCTACGAGCAGTACTTC
>.|TRBD1|TRBJ2-7|TRBV5-4
CASSSRDRYEQYF
TGTGCCAGCAGCTCACGGGACAGATACGAGCAGTACTTC
>.|TRBD1|TRBJ1-4|TRBV14
CASSARDRGEKLFF
TGTGCCAGCAGCGCCCGGGACAGGGGAGAAAAACTGTTTTTT
>once|TRBD1|TRBJ1-2|TRBV24-1
CATSDLGQGYTF
TGTGCCACCAGTGACCTGGGACAGGGCTACACCTTC
>.|.|TRBJ1-5|TRBV15
CATSRGQISNQPQHF
TGTGCCACCAGCAGAGGACAGATTAGCAATCAGCCCCAGCATTTT
>.|.|TRBJ1-4|TRBV5-1
CASSSGQLNEKLFF
TGCGCCAGCAGCTCTGGACAGCTTAATGAAAAACTGTTTTTT
>.|.|TRBJ1-5|TRBV2
CASSRQRGNQPQHF
TGTGCCAGCAGTAGACAGCGTGGCAATCAGCCCCAGCATTTT
>.|.|TRBJ2-2|TRBV6-5
CASSSTRSGTGELFF
TGTGCCAGCAGTTCTACTAGGTCGGGCACCGGGGAGCTGTTTTTT
>.|.|TRBJ2-1|TRBV7-2
CASSLSAGPFGEQFF
TGTGCCAGCAGCTTATCAGCGGGTCCCTTCGGAGAGCAGTTCTTC
>.|.|TRBJ1-1|TRBV28
CASSLLRSEAFF
TGTGCCAGCAGTTTATTGAGATCTGAAGCTTTCTTT
>.|TRBD1|TRBJ1-2|TRBV6-6
CASSRDRNFYGYTF
TGTGCCAGCAGTCGGGACAGAAATTTCTATGGCTACACCTTC
>.|TRBD2|TRBJ2-3|TRBV7-6
CASSLRGASGASTDTQYF
TGTGCCAGCAGCTTGCGGGGGGCGTCGGGGGCCAGCACAGATACGCAGTATTTT
>.|.|TRBJ2-5|TRBV7-3
CASSSTRQETQYF
TGTGCCAGCAGCTCCACGCGGCAAGAGACCCAGTACTTC
>once|.|TRBJ2-1|TRBV28
CASSFPGRKEQFF
TGTGCCAGCAGTTTTCCGGGTCGTAAGGAGCAGTTCTTC
>.|TRBD1|TRBJ2-2|TRBV2
CASSLQGTDTGELFF
TGTGCCAGCAGCTTACAGGGGACGGACACCGGGGAGCTGTTTTTT
>.|TRBD2|TRBJ2-7|TRBV10-3
CAACLSGADYEQYF
TGTGCCGCCTGTCTTAGCGGGGCCGACTACGAGCAGTACTTC
>.|TRBD1|TRBJ1-2|TRBV3-1/TRBV3-2
CASSQAGGGPYGYTF
TGTGCCAGCAGCCAAGCAGGGGGCGGCCCTTATGGCTACACCTTC
>.|TRBD1|TRBJ1-6|TRBV19
CASGTGTSPLHF
TGTGCCAGTGGGACAGGGACATCACCCCTCCATTTT
>.|.|TRBJ1-4|TRBV7-2
CASSKDGQRTNEKLFF
TGTGCCAGCAGCAAAGACGGACAGCGAACAAATGAAAAACTGTTTTTT